This T cell receptor beta chain was identified in a study of shared clonotypes between healthy human individuals. Findings of the study overall: The represented genetic and exposure-history diversity was limited by the small number of donors.

Trimming cost V 0 bases and J 1 base, with 4 bases left between them. The germline CDR1 and CDR2 sequences are SEHNR and FQNEAQ (reference sequence). The CDR3 covers 13 residues. As to this clone: The target antigen is unknown.

Profiling relied on immunoSEQ multiplex PCR, and the TCRdb table lists in-frame clones only, not all of them. The sample consists of 2 million to 3 million clones, over 85% of them appearing once. The donors, all of them Caucasian adults, lived in Nashville, Tennessee. CD4+ cells underwent separation, giving CD45RA+ naive and CD45RA-negative memory subsets. This chain uses TRBV7-9 with TRBJ2-7; D is ambiguous. The receptor's source is a man younger than 30 in good health. Some clones in this sample may be carry-over from other donors' samples. The sample was naive CD4+ T cells from PBMCs. Subset noted: CD45RA+ positively selected. The CDR3, as DNA: TGTGCCAGCAGCTTAGCGGAATCCTACGAGCAGTACTTC. The encoded protein is CASSLAESYEQYF.